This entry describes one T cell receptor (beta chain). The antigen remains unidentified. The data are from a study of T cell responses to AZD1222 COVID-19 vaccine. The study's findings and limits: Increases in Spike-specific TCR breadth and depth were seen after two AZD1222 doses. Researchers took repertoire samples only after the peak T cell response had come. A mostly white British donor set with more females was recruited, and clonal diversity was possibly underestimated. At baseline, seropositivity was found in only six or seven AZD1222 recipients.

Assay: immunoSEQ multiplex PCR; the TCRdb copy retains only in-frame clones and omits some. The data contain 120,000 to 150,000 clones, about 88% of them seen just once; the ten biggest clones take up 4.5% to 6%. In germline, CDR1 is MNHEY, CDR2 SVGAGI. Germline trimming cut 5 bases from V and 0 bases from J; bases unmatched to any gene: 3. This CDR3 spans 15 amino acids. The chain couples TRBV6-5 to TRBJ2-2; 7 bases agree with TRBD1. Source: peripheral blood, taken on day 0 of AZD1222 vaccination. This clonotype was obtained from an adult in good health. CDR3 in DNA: TGTGCCAGCAGTCCCGGGACAGCGAACACCGGGGAGCTGTTTTTT. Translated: CASSPGTANTGELFF.